Shown below are 3 T cell receptor beta chains from a single sample sequenced in a study of CD8+CD57+ T cells in acquired aplastic anemia. CDR3 and TCR beta VDJ profiling relied on genomic DNA as the template. TCRdb itself ran the reads through MiXCR, one entry per CDR3 protein. The sample yields approximately 380,000 distinct CDR3 sequences, under 80% seen once. Sequenced material: sorted CD4+, CD8+, or CD8+CD57+ T cells (not recorded which) from PBMCs. Receptor source: a human donor in good health, serving as a control.

Concerning this clonotype: Mismatch with germline at one junction end may stem from a read error. The chain recombines TRBV2 with TRBJ2-5; D is tentatively TRBD1 or TRBD2 (6 bases each). The CDR3 runs to 14 residues. Germline CDR1 and CDR2: SNHLY and FYNNEI. The CDR3 here is CASSIGGTTDNEQF. CDR3 DNA: TGTGCCAGCAGCATAGGGGGGACCACCGACAATGAGCAGTTC.

V and J are TRBV7-6 and TRBJ2-3, with no clear D. This CDR3 is built from 15 residues. The ends were cut back, 2 bases at V and 8 bases at J, with 17 bases in the middle. Germline CDR1 reads SGHVS; CDR2 reads FNYEAQ. The CDR3 spells CASSLRKGTDTTQYF. CDR3 in DNA: TGTGCCAGCAGCTTAAGAAAGGGCACAGATACTACGCAGTATTTT.

The CDR3 sequence: CASSIDSGRTAGGYTF. CDR3 nucleotides: TGTGCCAGCAGTATAGACTCCGGAAGGACAGCTGGTGGCTACACCTTC. The chain employs TRBV12-3 or TRBV12-4 and TRBJ1-2; perhaps TRBD1 as D (6 bases). The CDR3 spans 16 residues. Trimming shortened V by 5 bases and J by 7 bases, and 23 bases separated the two germline ends.